These T cell receptor beta chains were read from a single sample in a study of T-cell memory formation after mild COVID-19. In TCRdb, the 5' RACE reads were re-called with MiXCR into one record per CDR3 protein. In the table there are 120,000 or so distinct CDR3 sequences, around a sixth of which are singletons. Sequenced input: PBMCs or a T cell subset sorted from them (not recorded which). These receptors came from an adult woman who had mild COVID-19 (a few samples of this study predate the infection). Cell type and time point are not known. Both conserved end residues are part of each CDR3. A D gene is named only where the DNA matches it firmly. Rows give clone size only sometimes, using once, few, many, or a class for an expanded clone.

cdr3_nt	cdr3_aa	clone_size	j_call	v_call	d_call
TGTGCCAGCAGCCCTCAACGAGCGGGGGGAGGCGAGCAGTTCTTC	CASSPQRAGGGEQFF	-	TRBJ2-1	TRBV7-3	TRBD2
TGTGCCAGCAGCATCACTAGCGGCGGGGAGACCCAGTACTTC	CASSITSGGETQYF	once	TRBJ2-5	TRBV7-6	TRBD2
TGCGCCAGCAGCATGGACAGGAGCCATTCACCCCTCCACTTT	CASSMDRSHSPLHF	-	TRBJ1-6	TRBV5-1	TRBD1
TGTGCCAGCAGCCCGAGCAGGGGCTCCTACAATGAGCAGTTCTTC	CASSPSRGSYNEQFF	-	TRBJ2-1	TRBV7-2	-
TGTGCCAGCAGCCGTGGACTAGCGGGGGGGCTTGCCAAAAACATTCAGTACTTC	CASSRGLAGGLAKNIQYF	few	TRBJ2-4	TRBV7-6	TRBD2
TGCAGCGTTGAAGCAGCCGGCACCGGGGAGCTGTTTTTT	CSVEAAGTGELFF	-	TRBJ2-2	TRBV29-1	-
TGTGCCAGCCGACAGGGAAAAAACTATGGCTACACCTTC	CASRQGKNYGYTF	few	TRBJ1-2	TRBV6-5	TRBD1
TGTGCCAGCGGGGCCACCCCCGAGCAGTTCTTC	CASGATPEQFF	many	TRBJ2-1	TRBV12-3/TRBV12-4	-
TGCAGTGCTAGTGACGGCTCCTACGAGCAGTACTTC	CSASDGSYEQYF	-	TRBJ2-7	TRBV20-1	-
TGTGCCAGCCGACAGGTTCTCAATGAGCAGTTCTTC	CASRQVLNEQFF	many	TRBJ2-1	TRBV27	-
TGTGCCAGCAGCTTCATTACTAGCGGGAGGTACAATGAGCAGTTCTTC	CASSFITSGRYNEQFF	few	TRBJ2-1	TRBV7-8	TRBD2
TGCGCCAGCAGCTTCAGGGGATCCCCCTATGGCTACACCTTC	CASSFRGSPYGYTF	-	TRBJ1-2	TRBV5-1	-